The entry below describes one TCR beta chain. Its antigen is unknown. The donors belonged to the approximately 130-subject validation cohort, separate from the roughly 720-subject first cohort. This record comes from a study of cytomegalovirus exposure and HLA in healthy donors. Study summary: The approximately 110 validation repertoires and the roughly 690 first-cohort repertoires shared a platform, a later analysis reported.

Sequencing was performed with immunoSEQ multiplex PCR; in TCRdb, only in-frame clones are kept and a portion is missing. The data hold 150,000 to 200,000 clones, with roughly 83% observed a single time. Per germline, CDR1 WNHNN and CDR2 SYGVQD (reference sequence). Trimming removed 4 bases from V and 7 bases from J, with 16 bases in between. The CDR3 has 14 amino acids. Study observations and caveats: Generally TCR sequences proved uncommon, though certain public TCRs appeared in numerous donors. The finding came from a later analysis; first-cohort TCR clusters tended to co-occur in the 130 or so validation repertoires.

The sequencing input was PBMCs. The chain couples TRBV10-1 to TRBJ1-1, with D maybe TRBD1 (6 bases). This TCR came from a young woman in good health and CMV-seronegative. The CDR3 nucleotides read TGCGCCAGCAGTGCTTACAGGGAACGAAGTGAAGCTTTCTTT. Encoded protein: CASSAYRERSEAFF.